This T cell receptor (beta chain) emerged from a study of blood T cell repertoires in COVID-19. Whole-study context: Samples came from the United States, Italy and Spain, spanning acute and convalescent COVID-19. PBMCs, B-cell-depleted T cells, or T cells were the source of the cDNA or gDNA that made up the material.

CDR1 SGHDN and CDR2 FVKESK come from the germline V gene. V lost 0 bases to trimming and J lost 4 bases; unmatched junction nucleotides: 4. CDR3 length: 15 amino acids. Sequencing was performed with immunoSEQ multiplex PCR; in TCRdb, only in-frame clones are kept and a portion is missing. The sample contains under 250,000 clones, roughly four fifths of which appear only once. The TCR comes from a woman in her sixties or seventies with COVID-19, enrolled during active disease. Sequenced: peripheral blood. The chain employs TRBV14 and TRBJ1-1, with TRBD1 matching 8 bases. The CDR3 reads CASSQEGRGRTEAFF. As DNA, the CDR3 is TGTGCCAGCAGCCAAGAGGGCAGGGGGCGCACTGAAGCTTTCTTT.